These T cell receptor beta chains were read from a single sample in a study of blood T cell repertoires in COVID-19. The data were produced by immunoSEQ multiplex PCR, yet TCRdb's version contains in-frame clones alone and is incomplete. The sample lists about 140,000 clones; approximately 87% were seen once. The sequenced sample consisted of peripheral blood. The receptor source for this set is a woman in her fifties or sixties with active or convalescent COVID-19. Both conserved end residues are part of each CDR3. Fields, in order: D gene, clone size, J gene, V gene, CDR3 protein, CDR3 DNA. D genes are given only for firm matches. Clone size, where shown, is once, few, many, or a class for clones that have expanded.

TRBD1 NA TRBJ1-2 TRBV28 CASSQGQGDVNTF TGTGCCAGCAGTCAAGGACAGGGGGACGTGAACACCTTC
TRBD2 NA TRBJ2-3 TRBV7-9 CASSLYRTGLSSDTQYF TGTGCCAGCAGCTTATACCGTACGGGACTAAGTTCGGATACGCAGTATTTT
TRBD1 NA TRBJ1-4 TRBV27 CASSQRTGLDEKLFF TGTGCCAGCAGTCAGCGGACAGGGCTCGATGAAAAACTGTTTTTT
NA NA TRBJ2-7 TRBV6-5 CASRPDFSSYEQYF TGTGCCAGCAGGCCCGACTTTAGCTCCTACGAGCAGTACTTC
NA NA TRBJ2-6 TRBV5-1 CASSLGQPSGANVLTF TGCGCCAGCAGCTTGGGACAGCCCTCTGGGGCCAACGTCCTGACTTTC
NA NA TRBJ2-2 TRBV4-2 CASSQGSIPNTGELFF TGTGCCAGCAGCCAAGGGAGTATACCGAACACCGGGGAGCTGTTTTTT
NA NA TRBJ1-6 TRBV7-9 CASSLNRNNSPLHF TGTGCCAGCAGCTTGAACAGAAATAATTCACCCCTCCACTTT
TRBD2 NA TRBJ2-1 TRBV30 CAWTSGVYNEQFF TGTGCCTGGACTAGCGGGGTCTACAATGAGCAGTTCTTC
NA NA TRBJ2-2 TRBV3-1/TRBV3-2 CASSQVREQLIGTGELFF TGTGCCAGCAGCCAAGTCCGAGAACAGCTTATTGGGACCGGGGAGCTGTTTTTT
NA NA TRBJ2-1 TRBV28 CASGSSLPGEQFF TGTGCCAGCGGCTCTTCACTCCCGGGTGAGCAGTTCTTC
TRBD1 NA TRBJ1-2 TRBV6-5 CASSYSRGQRGYTF TGTGCCAGCAGTTACTCGAGGGGGCAGAGAGGCTACACCTTC
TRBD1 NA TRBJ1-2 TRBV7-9 CASSFTGAYGYTF TGTGCCAGCAGCTTCACAGGGGCCTATGGCTACACCTTC
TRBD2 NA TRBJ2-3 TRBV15 CATSRLWREKADTQYF TGTGCCACCAGCAGGCTTTGGCGGGAGAAGGCAGATACGCAGTATTTT
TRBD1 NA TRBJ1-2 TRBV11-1 CASMDRGEFGYTF TGTGCCAGCATGGACAGGGGGGAGTTTGGCTACACCTTC
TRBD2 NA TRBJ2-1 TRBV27 CASRKTLAGASPPRSAEQFF TGTGCCAGCAGGAAAACCCTAGCGGGAGCTTCCCCCCCTCGGTCAGCCGAGCAGTTCTTC
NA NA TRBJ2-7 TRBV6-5 CASSILQGSEQYF TGTGCCAGCAGCATCCTCCAGGGTAGCGAGCAGTACTTC
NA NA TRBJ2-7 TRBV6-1 CASSGWAGSGFYEQYF TGTGCCAGCAGTGGATGGGCAGGGTCAGGATTCTACGAGCAGTACTTC
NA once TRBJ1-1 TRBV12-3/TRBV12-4 CASALGGVTEAFF TGTGCCAGCGCCCTGGGGGGTGTTACTGAAGCTTTCTTT
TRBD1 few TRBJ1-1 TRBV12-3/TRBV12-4 CASRSRGHTEAFF TGTGCCAGCAGGTCCAGGGGGCACACTGAAGCTTTCTTT
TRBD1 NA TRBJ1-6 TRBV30 CAGDRENSPLHF TGTGCCGGGGACAGGGAGAATTCACCCCTCCACTTT